The 19 T cell receptor beta chains below come from one sample, sequenced in a study of cytomegalovirus exposure and HLA in healthy donors. Use of 60 Vbeta and 13 Jbeta primers characterized the PCR. The protocol was immunoSEQ multiplex PCR, while the TCRdb copy is restricted to in-frame clones and leaves out a portion. Recorded for this sample: about 160,000 clones. The specimen sequenced was PBMCs. The source of these receptors is a woman aged 55-69 years in good health and CMV-seronegative.

The V and J genes are TRBV2 and TRBJ1-2; TRBD1 aligns across 9 bases. This CDR3 is built from 15 residues. V gave up 5 bases and J gave up 7 bases; unmatched junction bases: 11. From germline, CDR1 is SNHLY and CDR2 FYNNEI. The CDR3 loop reads CASSLRRTGEGGYTF. CDR3 coding DNA: TGTGCCAGCAGTTTGCGGAGGACAGGGGAGGGTGGCTACACCTTC.

CDR3 coding DNA: TGCGCCAGCAGCTCGGGACTGGCGTCCTACAATGAGCAGTTCTTC. Encoded protein: CASSSGLASYNEQFF. This chain links TRBV5-1 with TRBJ2-1; TRBD2 might be the D (6 bases). The germline CDR1 and CDR2 sequences are SGHRS and YFSETQ. V was cut by 3 bases and J by 1 base, with 11 bases left in between. The length of the CDR3 is 15 residues. The variable domain in full, with the rest retrieved from reference TRBV5-1 and TRBJ2-1, is KAGVTQTPRYLIKTRGQQVTLSCSPISGHRSVSWYQQTPGQGLQFLFEYFSETQRNKGNFPGRFSGRQFSNSRSEMNVSTLELGDSALYLCASSSGLASYNEQFFGPGTRLTVL.

The chain uses TRBV27 and TRBJ1-5; D possibly corresponds to TRBD1 (5 bases). V was cut by 6 bases and J by 6 bases, with 15 bases left in between. CDR1 and CDR2 from the germline V gene are MNHEY and SMNVEV (reference sequence). The CDR3 sequence is 14 residues long. CDR3 bases: TGTGCCAGCAGCAGGGTGGGATCGGTTCAGCCCCAGCATTTT. Its translation is CASSRVGSVQPQHF.

The J gene is TRBJ1-6, the V gene TRBV4-1; weak D call: TRBD1 (6 bases). Germline CDR1 MGHRA, CDR2 YSYEKL. This CDR3 has 14 amino acids. V dropped 4 bases and J dropped 7 bases, with 11 bases sitting between them. CDR3: CASSRQAQNSPLHF. CDR3 DNA sequence: TGCGCCAGCAGCCGACAGGCCCAGAATTCACCCCTCCACTTT.

The chain uses TRBV9 and TRBJ1-4, with 7 bases lining up with TRBD1. The V and J ends lost 4 bases and 6 bases, in that order; junction bases with no gene match: 9. From germline, CDR1 is SGDLS and CDR2 YYNGEE. This CDR3 comprises 15 residues. The CDR3 loop is CASSPQDRSYEKLFF. The CDR3 nucleotides are TGTGCCAGCAGCCCCCAGGACAGGTCCTATGAAAAACTGTTTTTT.

The chain is built from TRBV6-1 and TRBJ2-2; perhaps TRBD1 as D (5 bases). CDR1 is MNHNS, CDR2 SASEGT, per germline. V lost 7 bases, J lost 3 bases, and 12 bases lay in between. The CDR3 sequence is 14 residues long. The DNA for the CDR3 is TGTGCCAGCAAGCAGGGAAGGTACACCGGGGAGCTGTTTTTT. Its protein product is CASKQGRYTGELFF.

The chain carries TRBV6-5 and TRBJ2-3; D might be TRBD1 (6 bases). CDR3 length: 15 amino acids. Per the germline V gene, CDR1 is MNHEY and CDR2 is SVGAGI. The V end was cut by 2 bases, the J end by 0 bases, with 9 bases between. The CDR3 bases are TGTGCCAGCAGTTACACTAGGGGGAGCACAGATACGCAGTATTTT. Translation: CASSYTRGSTDTQYF.

This chain links TRBV7-8 with TRBJ2-2, with TRBD1 matching 8 bases. Trimming removed 2 bases from V and 2 bases from J; junction bases left unmatched: 1. The CDR3 spans 15 residues. Germline V gene sequence: CDR1 SGHVS, CDR2 FQNEAQ. CDR3 region: CASSLQGANTGELFF. The CDR3 DNA is TGTGCCAGCAGCTTACAGGGGGCAAACACCGGGGAGCTGTTTTTT.

Here the CDR3 DNA reads TGTGCCAGCAGCTTTGGGACAGGGAGAGAAGAAAAACTGTTTTTT. Protein sequence: CASSFGTGREEKLFF. The V gene is TRBV11-1, the J gene TRBJ1-4, with 9 bases lining up with TRBD1. Germline CDR1 and CDR2: SGHAT and FQDESV (reference sequence). Trimming cost V 3 bases and J 8 bases; bases outside gene matches: 7. The CDR3 is made up of 15 amino acids. Complete variable domain (other parts from reference TRBV11-1 and TRBJ1-4): EAEVAQSPRYKITEKSQAVAFWCDPISGHATLYWYRQILGQGPELLVQFQDESVVDDSQLPKDRFSAERLKGVDSTLKIQPAELGDSAMYLCASSFGTGREEKLFFGSGTQLSVL.

The J gene is TRBJ2-7, the V gene TRBV10-3, with D unresolved. This CDR3 has 12 amino acids. Germline V CDR1 and CDR2: ENHRY, SYGVKD. Trimming left V 3 bases short and J 4 bases short, with 7 bases between. The CDR3 region is CAISDGVYEQYF. In nucleotides, the CDR3 is TGTGCCATCAGTGATGGAGTTTACGAGCAGTACTTC.

This chain uses TRBV29-1 with TRBJ2-7; TRBD1 agrees at 11 bases. V dropped 4 bases and J dropped 2; count of bases not matched to a gene: 7. The germline V gene encodes CDR1 SQVTM and CDR2 ANQGSEA. The CDR3 sequence is 15 residues long. CDR3 in DNA: TGCAGCGTTGGATTGGGACAGGGGGTGACCTACGAGCAGTACTTC. This codes for CSVGLGQGVTYEQYF.

The chain combines TRBV5-1 with TRBJ1-3; 8 bases are shared with TRBD1. Unmatched junction bases numbered 1, after V lost 3 bases and J lost 2 bases. Germline values: CDR1 SGHRS, CDR2 YFSETQ. This CDR3 spans 14 amino acids. The CDR3 reads CASSSDRAGNTIYF. DNA of the CDR3: TGCGCCAGCAGCTCGGACAGGGCTGGAAACACCATATATTTT.

The gene calls are TRBV5-1 and TRBJ2-1; a possible D gene is TRBD1 (5 bases). Germline CDR1 and CDR2: SGHRS and YFSETQ. V gave up 2 bases and J gave up 7 bases, with 7 bases separating them. The CDR3 is 12 amino acids. Here the CDR3 DNA reads TGCGCCAGCAGCTTTCCAGGGAATGAGCAGTTCTTC. Translation: CASSFPGNEQFF.

The rearrangement joins TRBV10-3 to TRBJ1-2; TRBD1 matches at 8 bases. Germline V lookup: CDR1 ENHRY, CDR2 SYGVKD. This CDR3 has 14 amino acids. J gave up 7 bases and V 5 bases, and 9 bases lay outside the gene matches. The CDR3 nucleotides are TGTGCCATCAGTATCGATGGGGGACAGGTTGGCTACACCTTC. Encoded protein: CAISIDGGQVGYTF.

The V gene is TRBV6-5, the J gene TRBJ2-7, with 10 nucleotides matching TRBD1. With 1 base clipped from V and 7 bases from J, the junction kept 7 bases outside the gene matches. The CDR3 is made up of 15 amino acids. The V gene's germline CDR1 is MNHEY and CDR2 SVGAGI. The CDR3 sequence is CASSYYGTGVEEQYF. CDR3 sequence (DNA): TGTGCCAGCAGTTACTACGGGACAGGGGTGGAGGAGCAGTACTTC.

The gene calls are TRBV5-1 and TRBJ2-5; 8 bases are shared with TRBD1. CDR1 and CDR2 from the germline V gene are SGHRS and YFSETQ. V lost 4 bases to trimming and J lost 5 bases; unmatched junction nucleotides: 4. The CDR3 is made up of 13 amino acids. CDR3: CASSPRGQETQYF. CDR3 bases: TGCGCCAGCAGCCCCAGGGGGCAGGAGACCCAGTACTTC.

This chain joins TRBV4-3 and TRBJ2-1, with D possibly being TRBD2 (6 bases). This CDR3 has 15 residues. V was pared by 0 bases and J by 8 bases, with 14 bases between. In germline, CDR1 is LGHNA, CDR2 YSLEER. CDR3 loop: CASSQDGGALDEQFF. In DNA, the CDR3 is TGCGCCAGCAGCCAAGACGGCGGGGCCCTCGATGAGCAGTTCTTC.

The chain carries TRBV2 and TRBJ2-7, with TRBD1 identical over 11 bases. This CDR3 is 14 amino acids long. J lost 2 bases, V lost 6 bases, and 3 bases had no gene match. Germline CDR1 is SNHLY and CDR2 is FYNNEI. The DNA for the CDR3 is TGTGCCAGCAGGGGACAGGGGGGTCCCTACGAGCAGTACTTC. It is translated as CASRGQGGPYEQYF.

V usage is TRBV10-3 and J usage is TRBJ2-7, with 12 bases matching TRBD2. The CDR3 loop spans 15 amino acids. Germline-derived CDR1 and CDR2 are ENHRY and SYGVKD. J lost 7 bases, V lost 4 bases, and 8 bases had no gene match. CDR3 DNA sequence: TGTGCCATCAGTGGACTAGCGGGAGCTATGGGGGAGCAGTACTTC. Its translation: CAISGLAGAMGEQYF.